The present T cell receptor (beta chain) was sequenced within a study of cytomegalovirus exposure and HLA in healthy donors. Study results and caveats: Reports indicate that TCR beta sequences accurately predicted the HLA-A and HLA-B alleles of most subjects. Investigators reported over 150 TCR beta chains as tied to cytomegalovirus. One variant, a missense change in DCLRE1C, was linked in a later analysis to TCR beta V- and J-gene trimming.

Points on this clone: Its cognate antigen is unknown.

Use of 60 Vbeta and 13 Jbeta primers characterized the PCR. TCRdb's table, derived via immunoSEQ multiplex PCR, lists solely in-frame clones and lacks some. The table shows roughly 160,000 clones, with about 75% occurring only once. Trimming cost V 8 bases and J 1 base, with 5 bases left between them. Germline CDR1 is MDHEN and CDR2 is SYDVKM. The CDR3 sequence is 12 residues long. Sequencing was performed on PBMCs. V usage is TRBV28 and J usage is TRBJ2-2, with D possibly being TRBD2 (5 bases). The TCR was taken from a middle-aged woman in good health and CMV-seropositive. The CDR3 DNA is TGTGCCAGCGGAGGGAACACCGGGGAGCTGTTTTTT. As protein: CASGGNTGELFF.